This T cell receptor beta chain was sequenced during a study of OX40 agonist ivuxolimab in advanced cancers. On the study more broadly: Antecedent anti-PD-1, anti-PD-L1 or anti-CTLA-4 therapy was permissible, with about 39% having received some.

Whole-study findings and limits: Some nonresponders likewise displayed low normalized T-cell clonal expansion.

The CDR3 loop spans 11 amino acids. Germline-derived CDR1 and CDR2 are SQVTM and ANQGSEA. The germline V and J ends were trimmed by 8 bases and 1 base, with 8 bases remaining between them. Assay: immunoSEQ multiplex PCR; the TCRdb copy retains only in-frame clones and omits some. The sample records 65,000 to 95,000 clones, about 86% being singletons. Remarks on this clone: Its antigen is still unknown.

The chain has TRBV29-1 and TRBJ1-1; tentatively, D is TRBD1 (5 bases). The sequence came from an adult with an advanced solid tumor such as melanoma, head and neck, liver or kidney cancer. The sequenced sample was CD4+ or CD8+ T cells sorted from blood, obtained in a trial of the OX40 agonist ivuxolimab. CDR3 DNA: TGCAGCCCTGGGGGGAACACTGAAGCTTTCTTT. Translation gives CSPGGNTEAFF.